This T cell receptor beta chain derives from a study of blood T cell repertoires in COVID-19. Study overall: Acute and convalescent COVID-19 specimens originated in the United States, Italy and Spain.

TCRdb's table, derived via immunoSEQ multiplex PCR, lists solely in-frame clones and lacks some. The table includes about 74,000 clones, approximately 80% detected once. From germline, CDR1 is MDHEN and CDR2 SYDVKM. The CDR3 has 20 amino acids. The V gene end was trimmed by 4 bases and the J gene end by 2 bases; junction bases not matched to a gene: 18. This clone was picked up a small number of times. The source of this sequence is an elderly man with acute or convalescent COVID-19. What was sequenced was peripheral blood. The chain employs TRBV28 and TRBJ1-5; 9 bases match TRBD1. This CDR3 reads CASSYLTGGYQPVGNQPQHF. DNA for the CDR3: TGTGCCAGCAGTTACCTGACAGGGGGGTATCAACCCGTGGGCAATCAGCCCCAGCATTTT.